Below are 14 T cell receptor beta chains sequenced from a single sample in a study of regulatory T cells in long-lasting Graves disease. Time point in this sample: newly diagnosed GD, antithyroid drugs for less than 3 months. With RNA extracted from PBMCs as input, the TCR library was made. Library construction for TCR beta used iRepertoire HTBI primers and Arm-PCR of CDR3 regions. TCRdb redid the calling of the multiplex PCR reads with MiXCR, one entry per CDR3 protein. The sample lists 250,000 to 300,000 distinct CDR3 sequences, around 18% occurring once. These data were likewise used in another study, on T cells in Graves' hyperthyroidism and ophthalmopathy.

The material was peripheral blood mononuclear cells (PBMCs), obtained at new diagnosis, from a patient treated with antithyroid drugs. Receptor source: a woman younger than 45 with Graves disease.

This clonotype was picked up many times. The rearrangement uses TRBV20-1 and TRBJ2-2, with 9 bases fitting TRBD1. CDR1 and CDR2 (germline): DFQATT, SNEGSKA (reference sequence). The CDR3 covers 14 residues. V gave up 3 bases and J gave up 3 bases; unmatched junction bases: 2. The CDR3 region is CSARRTGDTGELFF. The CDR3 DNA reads TGCAGTGCTAGGAGGACAGGGGACACCGGGGAGCTGTTTTTT.

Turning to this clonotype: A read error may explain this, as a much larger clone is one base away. CDR3 loop: CASSTRDISYEQYF. Here the CDR3 DNA reads TGCGCCAGCAGCACCCGGGACATCTCCTACGAGCAGTACTTC. The chain is built from TRBV5-1 and TRBJ2-7; tentatively, D is TRBD1 (6 bases). V was clipped by 4 bases and J by 0 bases, with 11 bases between them. The CDR3 consists of 14 residues. Germline V gene data show CDR1 as SGHRS and CDR2 as YFSETQ.

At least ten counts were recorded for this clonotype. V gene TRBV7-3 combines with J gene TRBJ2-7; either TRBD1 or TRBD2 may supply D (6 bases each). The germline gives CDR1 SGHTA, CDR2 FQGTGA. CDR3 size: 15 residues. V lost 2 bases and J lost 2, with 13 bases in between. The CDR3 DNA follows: TGTGCCAGCAGCTTAGTCGGGGGCGCTACCTACGAGCAGTACTTC. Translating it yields CASSLVGGATYEQYF.

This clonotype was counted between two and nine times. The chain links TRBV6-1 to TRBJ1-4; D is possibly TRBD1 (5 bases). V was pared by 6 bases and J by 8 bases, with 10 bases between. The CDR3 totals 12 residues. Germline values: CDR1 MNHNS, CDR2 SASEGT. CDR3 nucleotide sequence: TGTGCCAGCAGGGGGACCAAGGAAAAACTGTTTTTT. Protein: CASRGTKEKLFF.

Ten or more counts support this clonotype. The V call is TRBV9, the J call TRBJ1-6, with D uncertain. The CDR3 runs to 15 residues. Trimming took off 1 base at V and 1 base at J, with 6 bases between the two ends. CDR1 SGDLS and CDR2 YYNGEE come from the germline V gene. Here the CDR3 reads CASSVSGSYNSPLHF. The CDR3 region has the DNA TGTGCCAGCAGCGTATCCGGGTCCTATAATTCACCCCTCCACTTT.

CDR3 in DNA: TGTGCCAGCAGTTTATGGGGGACGGCAACTAATGAAAAACTGTTTTTT. Its protein product is CASSLWGTATNEKLFF. The rearrangement uses TRBV28 and TRBJ1-4; D is possibly TRBD1 (5 bases). V was pared by 0 bases and J by 0 bases, with 8 bases between. The germline gives CDR1 MDHEN, CDR2 SYDVKM. The CDR3 has 16 residues.

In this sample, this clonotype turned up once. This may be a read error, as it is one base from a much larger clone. The CDR3 is CASSYSGGALSYEQCF. The DNA of the CDR3 is TGTGCCAGCAGTTACAGCGGGGGGGCTTTGTCTTACGAGCAGTGCTTC. The V call is TRBV6-2 or TRBV6-3, the J call TRBJ2-7, with 10 bases lining up with TRBD2. The CDR3 consists of 16 residues. The germline V gene has CDR1 MNHEY and CDR2 SVGEGT.

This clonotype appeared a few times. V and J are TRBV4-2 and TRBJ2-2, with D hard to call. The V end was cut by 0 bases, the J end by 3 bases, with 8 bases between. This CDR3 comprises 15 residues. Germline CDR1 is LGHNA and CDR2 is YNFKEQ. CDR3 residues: CASSQELGYTGELFF. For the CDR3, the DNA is TGTGCCAGCAGCCAAGAACTGGGATACACCGGGGAGCTGTTTTTT.

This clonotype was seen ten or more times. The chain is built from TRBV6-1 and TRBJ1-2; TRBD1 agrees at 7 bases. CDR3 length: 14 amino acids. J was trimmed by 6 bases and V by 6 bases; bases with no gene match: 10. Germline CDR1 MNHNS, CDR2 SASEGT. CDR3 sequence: CASRSGTALDGYTF. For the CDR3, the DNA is TGTGCCAGCAGGTCGGGGACAGCCCTCGATGGCTACACCTTC.

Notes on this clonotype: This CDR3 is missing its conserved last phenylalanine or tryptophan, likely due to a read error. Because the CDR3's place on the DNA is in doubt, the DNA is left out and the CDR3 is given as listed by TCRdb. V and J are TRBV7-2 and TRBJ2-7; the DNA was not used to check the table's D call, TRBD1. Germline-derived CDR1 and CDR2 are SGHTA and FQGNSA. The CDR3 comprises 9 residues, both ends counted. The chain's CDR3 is CASSSKPGQ.

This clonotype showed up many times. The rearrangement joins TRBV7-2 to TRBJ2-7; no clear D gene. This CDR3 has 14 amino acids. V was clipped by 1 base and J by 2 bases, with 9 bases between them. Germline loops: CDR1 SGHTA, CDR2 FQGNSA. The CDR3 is CASSLVLPTYEQYF. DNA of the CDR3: TGTGCCAGCAGCTTAGTTCTCCCCACCTACGAGCAGTACTTC.

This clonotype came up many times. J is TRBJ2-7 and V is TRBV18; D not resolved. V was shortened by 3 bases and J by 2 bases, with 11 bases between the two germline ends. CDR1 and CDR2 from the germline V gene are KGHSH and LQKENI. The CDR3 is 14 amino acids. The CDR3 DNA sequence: TGTGCCAGCTCACCCCGGGCCACGACCTACGAGCAGTACTTC. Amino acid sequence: CASSPRATTYEQYF.

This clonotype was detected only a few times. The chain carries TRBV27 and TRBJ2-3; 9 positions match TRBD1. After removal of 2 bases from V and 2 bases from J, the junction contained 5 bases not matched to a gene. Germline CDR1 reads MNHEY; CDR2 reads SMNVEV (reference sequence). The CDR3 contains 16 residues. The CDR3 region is CASSLMGQGHTDTQYF. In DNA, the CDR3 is TGTGCCAGCAGTTTAATGGGACAGGGACACACAGATACGCAGTATTTT.

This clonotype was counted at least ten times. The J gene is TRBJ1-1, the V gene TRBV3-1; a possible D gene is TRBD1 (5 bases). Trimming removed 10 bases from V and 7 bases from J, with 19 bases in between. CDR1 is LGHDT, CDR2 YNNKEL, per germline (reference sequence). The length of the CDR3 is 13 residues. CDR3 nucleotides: TGTGCCACCGGGCGGGGGTCGGAGGGTGAAGCTTTCTTT. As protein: CATGRGSEGEAFF.